The present TCR beta chain was sequenced within a study of blood T cell repertoires in COVID-19. Study-wide context: Sources were T cells, B-cell-depleted T cells, or PBMCs; the material itself was cDNA or gDNA.

Authors' methods: Cell counts per sample came from amplifying reference gene primers. Clones were sequenced by immunoSEQ multiplex PCR, and TCRdb holds only the in-frame ones, with some missing. V and J calls and clone size follow that table, whereas D and trimming were derived from the DNA. The sample carries around 50,000 clones, approximately 85% recorded once. This CDR3 spans 17 amino acids. With 5 bases clipped from V and 7 bases from J, the junction kept 19 bases outside the gene matches. The germline V gene has CDR1 SGHRS and CDR2 YFSETQ. V and J are TRBV5-1 and TRBJ1-2, with 8 nucleotides matching TRBD1. This TCR came from a woman aged 80 or older with acute or convalescent COVID-19. The sequenced sample consisted of peripheral blood. In nucleotides, the CDR3 is TGCGCCAGCAGTTCCGTAGGGACAGGTAGGACGGGAGCTGGCTACACCTTC. Encoded protein: CASSSVGTGRTGAGYTF.